This T cell receptor (beta chain) was recovered during a study of shared clonotypes between healthy human individuals. With respect to this clone: Antigen: not known.

Germline-derived CDR1 and CDR2 are LNHNV and YYDKDF (reference sequence). V gave up 1 base and J gave up 2 bases, with 11 bases separating them. The CDR3 contains 15 residues. Profiling relied on immunoSEQ multiplex PCR, and the TCRdb table lists in-frame clones only, not all of them. The sample includes about 1 million clones, around 76% of them seen just once. Study findings and constraints: Naive subsets generally had larger estimated richness than memory subsets.

The sample taken for sequencing was memory CD4+ T cells sorted from blood. Subset: CD45RA-negative fraction. This receptor was identified in a man aged 18-30 years in good health. The chain couples TRBV15 to TRBJ2-5; D is possibly TRBD1 (6 bases). The CDR3 DNA is TGTGCCACCAGCAGAGTCACCACAGGGCAAGAGACCCAGTACTTC. This encodes CATSRVTTGQETQYF.